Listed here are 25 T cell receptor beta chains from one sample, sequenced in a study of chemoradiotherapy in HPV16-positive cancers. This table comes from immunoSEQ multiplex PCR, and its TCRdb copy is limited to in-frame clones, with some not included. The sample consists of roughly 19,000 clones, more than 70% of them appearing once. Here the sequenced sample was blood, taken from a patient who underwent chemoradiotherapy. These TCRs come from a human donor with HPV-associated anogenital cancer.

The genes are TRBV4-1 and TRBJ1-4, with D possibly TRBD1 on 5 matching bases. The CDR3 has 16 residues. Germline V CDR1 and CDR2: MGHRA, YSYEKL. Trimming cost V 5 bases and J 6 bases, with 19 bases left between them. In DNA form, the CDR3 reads TGCGCCAGCAGCTCCAGTGCCAGGGATCAAGATGAAAAACTGTTTTTT. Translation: CASSSSARDQDEKLFF.

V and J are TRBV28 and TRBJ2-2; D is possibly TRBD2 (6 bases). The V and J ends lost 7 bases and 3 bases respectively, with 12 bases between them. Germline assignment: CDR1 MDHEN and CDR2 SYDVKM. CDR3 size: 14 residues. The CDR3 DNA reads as TGTGCCAGCACCGGTGGACTATACACCGGGGAGCTGTTTTTT. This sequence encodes CASTGGLYTGELFF. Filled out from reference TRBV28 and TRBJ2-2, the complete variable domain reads DVKVTQSSRYLVKRTGEKVFLECVQDMDHENMFWYRQDPGLGLRLIYFSYDVKMKEKGDIPEGYSVSREKKERFSLILESASTNQTSMYLCASTGGLYTGELFFGEGSRLTVL.

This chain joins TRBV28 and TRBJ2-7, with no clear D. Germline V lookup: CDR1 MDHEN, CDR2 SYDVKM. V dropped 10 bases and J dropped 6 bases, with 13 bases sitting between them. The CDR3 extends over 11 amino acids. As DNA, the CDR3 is TGTGCCACCCGCCTAAAAATCGAGCAGTACTTC. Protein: CATRLKIEQYF.

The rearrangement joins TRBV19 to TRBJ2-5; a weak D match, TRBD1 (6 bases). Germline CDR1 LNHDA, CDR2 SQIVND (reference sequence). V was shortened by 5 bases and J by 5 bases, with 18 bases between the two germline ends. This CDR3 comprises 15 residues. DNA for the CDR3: TGTGCCAGTAGTCCACAGACAGGCCCCATGGAGACCCAGTACTTC. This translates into CASSPQTGPMETQYF.

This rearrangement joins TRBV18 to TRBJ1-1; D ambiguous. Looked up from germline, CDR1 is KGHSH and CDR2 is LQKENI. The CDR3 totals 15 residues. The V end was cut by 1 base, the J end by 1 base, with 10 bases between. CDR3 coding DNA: TGTGCCAGCTCACCACGGGTTAGGGCGAACACTGAAGCTTTCTTT. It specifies CASSPRVRANTEAFF.

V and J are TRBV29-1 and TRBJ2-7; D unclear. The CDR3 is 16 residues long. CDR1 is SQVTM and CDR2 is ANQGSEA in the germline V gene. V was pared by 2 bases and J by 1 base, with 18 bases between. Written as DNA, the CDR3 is TGCAGCGTTGAACCCAAACCCCGGCATAGGTCCTACGAGCAGTACTTC. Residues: CSVEPKPRHRSYEQYF.

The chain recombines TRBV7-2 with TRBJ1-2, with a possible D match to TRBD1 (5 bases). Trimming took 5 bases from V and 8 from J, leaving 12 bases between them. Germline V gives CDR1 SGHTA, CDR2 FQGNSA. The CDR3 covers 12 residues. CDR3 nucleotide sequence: TGTGCCAGCAGCCCGGGACCGTCAGGCTACACCTTC. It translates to CASSPGPSGYTF.

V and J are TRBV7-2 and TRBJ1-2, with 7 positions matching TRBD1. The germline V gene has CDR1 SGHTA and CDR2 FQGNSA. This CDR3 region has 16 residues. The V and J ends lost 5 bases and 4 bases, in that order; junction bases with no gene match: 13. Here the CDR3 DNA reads TGTGCCAGCAGCGCCCAGGGGGGAGGGGAAGGCTATGGCTACACCTTC. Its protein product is CASSAQGGGEGYGYTF.

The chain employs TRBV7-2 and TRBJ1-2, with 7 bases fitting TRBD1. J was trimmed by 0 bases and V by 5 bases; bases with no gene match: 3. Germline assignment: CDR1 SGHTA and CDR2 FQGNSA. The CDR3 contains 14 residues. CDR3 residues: CASSGDRTNYGYTF. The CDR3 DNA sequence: TGTGCCAGCAGCGGGGACAGAACTAACTATGGCTACACCTTC.

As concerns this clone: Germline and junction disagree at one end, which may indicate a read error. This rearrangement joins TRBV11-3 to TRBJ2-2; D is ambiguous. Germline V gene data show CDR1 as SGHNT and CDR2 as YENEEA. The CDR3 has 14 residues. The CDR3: CASSIEESTGELFF. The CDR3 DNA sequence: TGTGCCAGCAGCATAGAGGAGAGCACCGGGGAGCTGTTTTTT.

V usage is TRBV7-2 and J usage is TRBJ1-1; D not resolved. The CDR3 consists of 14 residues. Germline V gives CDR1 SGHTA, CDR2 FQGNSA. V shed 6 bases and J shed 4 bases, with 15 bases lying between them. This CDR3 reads CASRLRTESTEAFF. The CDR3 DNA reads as TGTGCCAGCAGGTTAAGGACGGAGAGCACTGAAGCTTTCTTT. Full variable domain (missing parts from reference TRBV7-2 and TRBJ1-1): GAGVSQSPSNKVTEKGKDVELRCDPISGHTALYWYRQSLGQGLEFLIYFQGNSAPDKSGLPSDRFSAERTGGSVSTLTIQRTQQEDSAVYLCASRLRTESTEAFFGQGTRLTVV.

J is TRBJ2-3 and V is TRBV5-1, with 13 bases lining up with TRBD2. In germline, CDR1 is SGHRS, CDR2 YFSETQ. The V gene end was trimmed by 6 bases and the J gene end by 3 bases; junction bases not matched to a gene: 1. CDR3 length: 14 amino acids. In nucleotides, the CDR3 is TGCGCCAGCAAGACTAGCGGGGGGACAGATACGCAGTATTTT. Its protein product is CASKTSGGTDTQYF.

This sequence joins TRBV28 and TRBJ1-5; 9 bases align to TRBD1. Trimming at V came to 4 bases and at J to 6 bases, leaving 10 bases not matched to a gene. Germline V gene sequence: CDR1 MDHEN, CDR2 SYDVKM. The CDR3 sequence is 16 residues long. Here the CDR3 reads CASSSIDRGLSQPQHF. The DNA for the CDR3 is TGTGCCAGCAGTTCGATAGACAGGGGGTTAAGTCAGCCCCAGCATTTT. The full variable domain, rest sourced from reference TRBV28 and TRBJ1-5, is DVKVTQSSRYLVKRTGEKVFLECVQDMDHENMFWYRQDPGLGLRLIYFSYDVKMKEKGDIPEGYSVSREKKERFSLILESASTNQTSMYLCASSSIDRGLSQPQHFGDGTRLSIL.

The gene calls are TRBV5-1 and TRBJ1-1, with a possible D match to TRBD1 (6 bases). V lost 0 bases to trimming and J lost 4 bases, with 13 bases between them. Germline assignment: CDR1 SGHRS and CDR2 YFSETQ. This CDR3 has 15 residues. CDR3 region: CASSLVQGRGTEAFF. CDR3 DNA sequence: TGCGCCAGCAGCTTGGTTCAGGGGAGAGGCACTGAAGCTTTCTTT.

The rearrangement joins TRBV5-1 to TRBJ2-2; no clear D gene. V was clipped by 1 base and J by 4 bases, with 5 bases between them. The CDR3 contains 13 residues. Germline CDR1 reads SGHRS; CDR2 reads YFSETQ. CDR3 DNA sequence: TGCGCCAGCAGCTTGAAGGGCACCGGGGAGCTGTTTTTT. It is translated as CASSLKGTGELFF. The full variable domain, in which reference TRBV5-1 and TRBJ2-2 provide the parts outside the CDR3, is KAGVTQTPRYLIKTRGQQVTLSCSPISGHRSVSWYQQTPGQGLQFLFEYFSETQRNKGNFPGRFSGRQFSNSRSEMNVSTLELGDSALYLCASSLKGTGELFFGEGSRLTVL.

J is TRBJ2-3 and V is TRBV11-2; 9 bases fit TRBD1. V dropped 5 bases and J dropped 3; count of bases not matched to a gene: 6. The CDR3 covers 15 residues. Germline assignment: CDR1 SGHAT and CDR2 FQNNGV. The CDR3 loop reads CASSTPGQGTDTQYF. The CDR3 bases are TGTGCCAGCAGCACCCCCGGACAGGGGACAGATACGCAGTATTTT. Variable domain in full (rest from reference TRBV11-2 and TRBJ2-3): EAGVAQSPRYKIIEKRQSVAFWCNPISGHATLYWYQQILGQGPKLLIQFQNNGVVDDSQLPKDRFSAERLKGVDSTLKIQPAKLEDSAVYLCASSTPGQGTDTQYFGPGTRLTVL.

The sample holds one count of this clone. Here the CDR3 DNA reads TGTGCCAGCAGGGCCGGGACAGGGAACACTGAAGCTTTCTTT. It specifies CASRAGTGNTEAFF. The V and J genes are TRBV28 and TRBJ1-1; TRBD1 matches at 8 bases. Germline CDR1 MDHEN, CDR2 SYDVKM. The J segment lost 1 base and the V segment lost 6 bases, leaving 4 bases of the junction unmatched. This CDR3 contains 14 residues.

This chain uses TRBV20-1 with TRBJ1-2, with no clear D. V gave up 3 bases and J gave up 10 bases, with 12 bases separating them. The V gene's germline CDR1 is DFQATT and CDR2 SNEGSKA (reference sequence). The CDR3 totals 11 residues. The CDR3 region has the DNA TGCAGTGCTAGTCACGGGAGTGCCTACACCTTC. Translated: CSASHGSAYTF.

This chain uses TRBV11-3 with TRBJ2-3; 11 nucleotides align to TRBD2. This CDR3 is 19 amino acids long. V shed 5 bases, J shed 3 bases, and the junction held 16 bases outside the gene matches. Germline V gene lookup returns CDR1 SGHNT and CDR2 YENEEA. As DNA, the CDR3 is TGTGCCAGCAGCACTCCCAACCCATCTAGCGGGAGGAGTACAGATACGCAGTATTTT. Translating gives CASSTPNPSSGRSTDTQYF.

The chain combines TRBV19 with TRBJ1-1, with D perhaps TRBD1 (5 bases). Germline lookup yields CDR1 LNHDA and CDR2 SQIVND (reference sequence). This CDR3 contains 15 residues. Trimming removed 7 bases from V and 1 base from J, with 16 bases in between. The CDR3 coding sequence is TGTGCCAGTAACCCTCGGAGGGGCGAGAACACTGAAGCTTTCTTT. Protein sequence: CASNPRRGENTEAFF.

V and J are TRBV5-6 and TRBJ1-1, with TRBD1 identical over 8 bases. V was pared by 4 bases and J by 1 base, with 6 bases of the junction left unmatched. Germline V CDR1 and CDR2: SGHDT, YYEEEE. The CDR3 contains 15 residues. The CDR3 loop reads CASSGFGQGNTEAFF. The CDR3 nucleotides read TGTGCCAGCAGCGGGTTTGGACAGGGGAACACTGAAGCTTTCTTT.

CDR3 nucleotides: TGTGCCAGCAGCTTAGGCACTAGCGGCACAGATACGCAGTATTTT. This gives the protein CASSLGTSGTDTQYF. This rearrangement joins TRBV11-3 to TRBJ2-3; 7 bases align to TRBD2. The junction had 2 bases not matched to a gene; V was cut back by 1 base and J by 1 base. Germline lookup yields CDR1 SGHNT and CDR2 YENEEA. This CDR3 has 15 amino acids.

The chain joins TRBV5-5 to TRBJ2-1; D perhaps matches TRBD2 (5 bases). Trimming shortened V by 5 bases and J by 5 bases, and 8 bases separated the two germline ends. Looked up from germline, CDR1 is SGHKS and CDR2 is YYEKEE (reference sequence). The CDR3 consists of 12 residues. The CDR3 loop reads CASRDLNNEQFF. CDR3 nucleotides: TGTGCCAGCAGGGACTTGAACAATGAGCAGTTCTTC.

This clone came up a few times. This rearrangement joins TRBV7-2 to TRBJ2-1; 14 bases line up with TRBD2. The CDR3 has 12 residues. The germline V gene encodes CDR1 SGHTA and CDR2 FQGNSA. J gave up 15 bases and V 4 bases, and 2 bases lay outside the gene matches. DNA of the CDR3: TGTGCCAGCAGCTGGACTAGCGGGGGGCCGTTCTTC. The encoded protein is CASSWTSGGPFF.

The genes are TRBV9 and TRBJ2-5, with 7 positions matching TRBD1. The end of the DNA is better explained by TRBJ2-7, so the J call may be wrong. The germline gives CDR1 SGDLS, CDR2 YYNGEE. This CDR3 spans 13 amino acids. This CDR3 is CASSGQGAYEQYF. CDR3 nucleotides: TGTGCCAGCAGCGGGCAGGGGGCCTACGAGCAGTACTTC.